This T cell receptor beta chain was identified in a study of control samples from healthy donors and cancer patients. TCRdb's copy holds only in-frame clones and misses some; the assay was immunoSEQ multiplex PCR. The top ten clones hold 6% to 8% of a sample with more than 100,000 clones, just over 90% of them seen once. This clone is a singleton in its sample. Germline V gene lookup returns CDR1 SGHTA and CDR2 FQGNSA. V lost 2 bases to trimming and J lost 5 bases, with 8 bases between them. This CDR3 has 13 amino acids. This sequence was found in a woman aged 18-29 years in good health. J is TRBJ2-3 and V is TRBV7-2; perhaps TRBD2 as D (6 bases). The sample taken for sequencing was blood. The CDR3 coding sequence is TGTGCCAGCAGCTTATTTAGCGGAGATACGCAGTATTTT. This translates into CASSLFSGDTQYF.